One and the same sample provided the 32 T cell receptor beta chains below, sequenced in a study of metastatic and nonmetastatic thyroid tumors. Each patient went into thyroid surgery without having received any treatment. TCRdb called clones again from the PCR reads with MiXCR. The sample has 10,000 to 15,000 clones, around a quarter seen once. Input material: tumor tissue. These receptors were obtained from a female donor with papillary thyroid cancer or a benign thyroid nodule (not recorded which). Some clones in this sample may be carry-over from other donors' samples.

This clone is classed as medium-sized (0.01 to 0.1%). This chain uses TRBV19 with TRBJ1-5; D is undetermined. The CDR3 extends over 13 amino acids. Germline-derived CDR1 and CDR2 are LNHDA and SQIVND (reference sequence). Between the trimmed V and J ends, which lost 0 bases and 11 bases, there was a span of 11 bases. The CDR3 nucleotides read TGTGCCAGTAGTATAGATCCGTTACGGGCCCAGCATTTT. Translation: CASSIDPLRAQHF.

The rearrangement links TRBV9 to TRBJ1-2, with a weak D call TRBD1 (6 bases). The V end was cut by 0 bases, the J end by 5 bases, with 8 bases between. The CDR3 covers 13 residues. Per the germline V gene, CDR1 is SGDLS and CDR2 is YYNGEE. This CDR3 is CASSVGTVYGYTF. The DNA for the CDR3 is TGTGCCAGCAGCGTAGGGACAGTGTATGGCTACACCTTC.

This clone was counted ten times or more. This chain uses TRBV7-2 with TRBJ2-3; 7 bases are shared with TRBD1. The CDR3 spans 15 residues. From germline, CDR1 is SGHTA and CDR2 FQGNSA. V trimming: 0 bases; J trimming: 5 bases; junction bases outside the gene matches: 5. CDR3 DNA sequence: TGTGCCAGCAGCTTAGCGCGTCAGGGGGTAGATACGCAGTATTTT. This gives the protein CASSLARQGVDTQYF.

This clone was observed a handful of times. The chain uses TRBV12-3 or TRBV12-4 and TRBJ2-2; D might be TRBD1 or TRBD2, each matching 6 bases. The V end lost 5 bases, the J end lost 1 base, and 14 bases lay between the germline ends. The CDR3 is made up of 16 amino acids. CDR3 sequence (DNA): TGTGCCAGCAGTACAACAGGGAGGAAGAACACCGGGGAGCTGTTTTTT. As protein: CASSTTGRKNTGELFF.

The chain combines TRBV5-1 with TRBJ2-7, with no clear D. The germline V gene has CDR1 SGHRS and CDR2 YFSETQ. V lost 3 bases and J lost 5, with 12 bases in between. The CDR3 sequence is 13 residues long. The CDR3 is CASSWCGMDEQYF. As DNA, the CDR3 is TGCGCCAGCAGCTGGTGCGGCATGGACGAGCAGTACTTC.

The CDR3 reads CASRFLQPGGRRETQYF. The CDR3 DNA is TGTGCCAGCAGATTCCTCCAACCGGGAGGGCGGAGAGAGACCCAGTACTTC. V and J are TRBV27 and TRBJ2-5; the match to TRBD2 covers 8 bases. V gave up 6 bases and J gave up 4 bases; unmatched junction bases: 16. This CDR3 contains 17 residues. From germline, CDR1 is MNHEY and CDR2 SMNVEV (reference sequence).

This clone showed up many times. The chain has TRBV5-8 and TRBJ2-1; TRBD2 matches at 9 bases. J lost 0 bases, V lost 4 bases, and 2 bases had no gene match. The CDR3 runs to 15 residues. CDR1 and CDR2 (germline): SGHTS, YDEGEE. The CDR3 DNA follows: TGTGCCAGCAGCGCGGGAGGGAGCTCCTACAATGAGCAGTTCTTC. Translated: CASSAGGSSYNEQFF. The full variable domain, its missing parts supplied by reference TRBV5-8 and TRBJ2-1, is EAGVTQSPTHLIKTRGQQATLRCSPISGHTSVYWYQQALGLGLQFLLWYDEGEERNRGNFPPRFSGRQFPNYSSELNVNALELEDSALYLCASSAGGSSYNEQFFGPGTRLTVL.

The rearrangement uses TRBV28 and TRBJ2-6; no definite D call. Germline V gives CDR1 MDHEN, CDR2 SYDVKM. This CDR3 region has 15 residues. V lost 7 bases and J 0 bases, leaving 10 bases between the germline ends. The CDR3 protein is CASTPSASGANVLTF. CDR3 nucleotide sequence: TGTGCCAGCACTCCTTCGGCCTCTGGGGCCAACGTCCTGACTTTC.

This clone was picked up many times. The DNA for the CDR3 is TGTGCCAGCACCTATGTCCTAGCTGGTGAGCAGTTCTTC. This gives the protein CASTYVLAGEQFF. The genes are TRBV7-2 and TRBJ2-1; D perhaps matches TRBD2 (5 bases). Trimming removed 7 bases at V and 9 bases at J, with 16 bases between. The CDR3 totals 13 residues. Germline CDR1 reads SGHTA; CDR2 reads FQGNSA.

This clone has more than one count but fewer than ten. Within the sample, other DNA sequences also encode this same CDR3. The V call is TRBV13, the J call TRBJ2-3, with TRBD2 matching 13 bases. Germline trimming cut 3 bases from V and 1 base from J; bases unmatched to any gene: 7. The germline V gene has CDR1 PRHDT and CDR2 FYEKMQ (reference sequence). CDR3 length equals 18 residues. The CDR3, as DNA: TGTGCCAGCAGCTTTACTAGCGGGGGGGCTCTCGGCACAGATACGCAGTATTTT. This gives the protein CASSFTSGGALGTDTQYF.

In its sample, this clone is medium-sized. V gene TRBV3-1 combines with J gene TRBJ1-3; D gene ambiguous. V lost 0 bases to trimming and J lost 1 base, with 7 bases between them. This CDR3 has 15 amino acids. Germline CDR1 reads LGHDT; CDR2 reads YNNKEL (reference sequence). CDR3 coding DNA: TGTGCCAGCAGCCAAGATAGGGCATCTGGAAACACCATATATTTT. Encoded protein: CASSQDRASGNTIYF.

This clone has a handful of counts. CDR3 sequence reads: CASRPSGRAFEQYV. The DNA of the CDR3 is TGTGCCAGCCGGCCGAGCGGGAGGGCCTTTGAGCAGTACGTC. V is TRBV6-1 and J is TRBJ2-7, with TRBD2 matching over 10 bases. This CDR3 has 14 residues. Losses at the gene ends were 8 bases for V and 7 bases for J; bases not matched to a gene: 11. The germline V gene has CDR1 MNHNS and CDR2 SASEGT.

The chain recombines TRBV7-3 with TRBJ1-1; 7 bases agree with TRBD1. Germline CDR1 and CDR2: SGHTA and FQGTGA. There are 13 residues in the CDR3. Trimming at V came to 7 bases and at J to 5 bases, leaving 7 bases not matched to a gene. The CDR3, as DNA: TGTGCCAGCATCCGTGGACAGGATACTGAAGCTTTCTTT. It codes for CASIRGQDTEAFF.

This clone appeared a few times. The J gene is TRBJ2-7, the V gene TRBV6-1; D is ambiguous. The germline V gene encodes CDR1 MNHNS and CDR2 SASEGT. The CDR3 consists of 12 residues. With 7 bases removed from V and 7 bases from J, the gap between germline ends came to 14 bases. The DNA of the CDR3 is TGTGCCAGCACCGAAGGCGGTTTTGAGCAGTACTTC. It codes for CASTEGGFEQYF.

This rearrangement joins TRBV10-1 to TRBJ2-1; possibly TRBD1 for D (6 bases). Germline CDR1 reads WNHNN; CDR2 reads SYGVQD (reference sequence). The CDR3 is 16 residues long. Trimming cost V 0 bases and J 10 bases, with 19 bases left between them. The CDR3 region has the DNA TGCGCCAGCAGTGAGTCCGGACAGCGCCTCAAAGGGGAGCAGTTCTTC. Its protein is CASSESGQRLKGEQFF.

This clone was detected many times. The chain employs TRBV11-2 and TRBJ2-1; D unclear. The CDR3 consists of 15 residues. CDR1 SGHAT and CDR2 FQNNGV come from the germline V gene. Between the trimmed V and J ends, which lost 2 bases and 5 bases, there was a span of 13 bases. CDR3 sequence: CASSLSSGLNNEQFF. The CDR3 nucleotides are TGTGCCAGCAGCTTAAGTTCTGGCCTAAACAATGAGCAGTTCTTC.

The sample holds a few counts of this clone. V usage is TRBV11-2 and J usage is TRBJ2-1, with 7 nucleotides matching TRBD1. Trimming at V came to 4 bases and at J to 8 bases, leaving 14 bases not matched to a gene. This CDR3 contains 16 residues. Germline CDR1 reads SGHAT; CDR2 reads FQNNGV. The CDR3 loop is CASSSYGGYRGYEQFF. The CDR3 DNA reads TGTGCCAGCAGCTCCTATGGGGGTTACAGGGGATATGAGCAGTTCTTC.

There are many counts of this clone. The rearrangement links TRBV4-1 to TRBJ2-7, with TRBD2 matching 7 bases. There are 16 residues in the CDR3. Germline V gene sequence: CDR1 MGHRA, CDR2 YSYEKL. V dropped 5 bases and J dropped 0; count of bases not matched to a gene: 10. CDR3: CASSSLADYSSYEQYF. The CDR3, as DNA: TGCGCCAGCAGCTCTCTAGCGGACTACAGCTCCTACGAGCAGTACTTC.

The rearrangement links TRBV20-1 to TRBJ1-2; 8 bases are a match to TRBD1. Germline assignment: CDR1 DFQATT and CDR2 SNEGSKA (reference sequence). The CDR3 has 15 amino acids. The ends lost 3 bases at V and 3 bases at J; junction bases unmatched: 9. The CDR3 sequence is CSASSDRGADYGYTF. CDR3 sequence (DNA): TGCAGTGCTAGCTCTGACAGGGGAGCGGACTATGGCTACACCTTC.

This clone is large (0.1 to 1%) in the sample. This chain joins TRBV15 and TRBJ2-7; D uncertain. V shed 5 bases and J shed 3 bases, with 14 bases lying between them. Germline CDR1 reads LNHNV; CDR2 reads YYDKDF (reference sequence). The CDR3 sequence is 14 residues long. The CDR3 region is CATSRSGNRYEQYF. The CDR3 region has the DNA TGTGCCACCAGCCGCAGTGGAAACCGCTACGAGCAGTACTTC.

This clone was observed a handful of times. The rearrangement uses TRBV19 and TRBJ1-1, with TRBD1 as a possible D gene (6 bases). CDR1 is LNHDA, CDR2 SQIVND, per germline (reference sequence). The V and J ends lost 6 bases and 0 bases respectively, with 11 bases between them. This CDR3 region has 14 residues. The CDR3 nucleotides read TGTGCCAGTAGCCAACAGGGCTTGAACACTGAAGCTTTCTTT. Its protein product is CASSQQGLNTEAFF.

This clone showed up just once. The chain has TRBV5-4 and TRBJ1-1; the D is unclear. In germline, CDR1 is SGHNT, CDR2 YYREEE (reference sequence). V gave up 3 bases and J gave up 4 bases, with 10 bases separating them. There are 13 residues in the CDR3. The CDR3 nucleotides are TGTGCCAGCAGCTGGACCTTAGGCACTGAAGCTTTCTTT. It is translated as CASSWTLGTEAFF. Variable domain in full (rest from reference TRBV5-4 and TRBJ1-1): ETGVTQSPTHLIKTRGQQVTLRCSSQSGHNTVSWYQQALGQGPQFIFQYYREEENGRGNFPPRFSGLQFPNYSSELNVNALELDDSALYLCASSWTLGTEAFFGQGTRLTVV.

This clone is medium-sized in the sample. This chain connects TRBV27 to TRBJ1-2; TRBD1 matches 10 bases. This CDR3 region has 15 residues. Germline CDR1 is MNHEY and CDR2 is SMNVEV (reference sequence). V shed 5 bases, J shed 4 bases, and the junction held 7 bases outside the gene matches. The CDR3 here is CASSPETGGIYGYTF. Written as DNA, the CDR3 is TGTGCCAGCAGTCCAGAGACAGGGGGCATCTATGGCTACACCTTC.

This clone qualifies as medium-sized. V and J are TRBV6-1 and TRBJ2-5; D may be TRBD2 (6 bases). The CDR3 length is 16 residues. Germline lookup yields CDR1 MNHNS and CDR2 SASEGT. V lost 4 bases and J lost 2, with 17 bases in between. This CDR3 is CASSGGTVGGQETQYF. As DNA, the CDR3 is TGTGCCAGCAGTGGAGGGACGGTCGGGGGACAAGAGACCCAGTACTTC.

The chain combines TRBV5-5 with TRBJ2-7; 11 positions match TRBD2. The CDR3 loop spans 14 amino acids. V gave up 4 bases and J gave up 12 bases; unmatched junction bases: 12. From germline, CDR1 is SGHKS and CDR2 YYEKEE (reference sequence). This chain's CDR3 is CASSPLSGRDVVYF. Here the CDR3 DNA reads TGTGCCAGCAGCCCCCTTAGCGGGAGGGACGTGGTGTACTTC.

The chain employs TRBV6-1 and TRBJ2-5; TRBD1 agrees at 7 bases. CDR1 and CDR2 (germline): MNHNS, SASEGT. Trimming removed 3 bases from V and 3 bases from J; junction bases left unmatched: 16. This CDR3 comprises 18 residues. The DNA for the CDR3 is TGTGCCAGCAGTGAGGCAATCACAGGGGCCGCTGTTAAAGAGACCCAGTACTTC. This translates into CASSEAITGAAVKETQYF.

The rearrangement uses TRBV5-1 and TRBJ1-1; unclear D gene. The CDR3 length is 14 residues. Trimming pared 2 bases from V and 4 bases from J, leaving 12 bases between. Per the germline V gene, CDR1 is SGHRS and CDR2 is YFSETQ. The CDR3 DNA follows: TGCGCCAGCAGCTTAGGAAAGTGGTCCACTGAAGCTTTCTTT. Amino acids: CASSLGKWSTEAFF.

Judged by abundance, this clone is medium-sized (0.01 to 0.1%). This chain uses TRBV12-3 or TRBV12-4 with TRBJ1-4; D call uncertain. This CDR3 is 14 amino acids long. V was cut by 6 bases and J by 10 bases, with 18 bases left in between. In DNA form, the CDR3 reads TGTGCCAGCAGCCCCAACTCATCAATGCGAAAACTGTTTTTT. Its protein product is CASSPNSSMRKLFF.

The V call is TRBV2, the J call TRBJ1-2, with D maybe TRBD1 (6 bases). Deletions cut 1 base from V and 8 bases from J, with 11 bases between. The germline V gene has CDR1 SNHLY and CDR2 FYNNEI. The CDR3 is 13 amino acids. The CDR3 nucleotides are TGTGCCAGCAGTGAAGGGGGGCGTACGGGCTACACCTTC. It yields the protein CASSEGGRTGYTF.

This clone came up a few times. Since a much larger clone is just one base distant, this may be a read error. The gene calls are TRBV6-4 and TRBJ2-3, with 9 bases aligning to TRBD2. The V segment lost 0 bases and the J segment 5 bases; nucleotides outside the gene matches: 6. Germline values: CDR1 MRHNA, CDR2 SNTAGT. The CDR3 has 16 residues. Here the CDR3 DNA reads TGTGCCAGCAGTGACTCTCGGACTAGCGACGAAGATACGCAGTATTTT. Amino acids: CASSDSRTSDEDTQYF.

By proportion, this clone is large. The J gene is TRBJ2-7, the V gene TRBV2; possible D gene TRBD1, 5 bases. Trimming took off 7 bases at V and 2 bases at J, with 9 bases between the two ends. The CDR3 totals 12 residues. CDR1 is SNHLY and CDR2 is FYNNEI in the germline V gene. The CDR3 DNA sequence: TGTGCCAGCACCGACAGTACCTACGAGCAGTACTTC. This codes for CASTDSTYEQYF.

A word on this clone: One end of the junction fails to match germline, which may point to a read error. The chain combines TRBV27 with TRBJ2-1; D is undetermined. This CDR3 has 15 amino acids. The germline gives CDR1 MNHEY, CDR2 SMNVEV (reference sequence). The CDR3 DNA reads TGTGCCAGCAGCTTATACAGCGCCCTCCCTAGTGAGCAGTTCTTC. As protein: CASSLYSALPSEQFF.